This entry is about one T cell receptor beta chain. Other DNA sequences within the sample encode an identical CDR3. Source study methods: Reference gene primer amplification in the assay estimated nucleated cell counts. The table came from immunoSEQ multiplex PCR; TCRdb's copy has only in-frame clones and leaves some out. The V and J calls and clone size are taken from that table; D and trimming were inferred from the DNA. This table holds about 49,000 clones, 68% found once. The data originate from a study of blood T cell repertoires in COVID-19. Trimming cost V 6 bases and J 2 bases, with 7 bases left between them. Germline assignment: CDR1 DFQATT and CDR2 SNEGSKA (reference sequence). The CDR3 runs 11 residues.

This TCR came from an older woman with acute or convalescent COVID-19. The chain combines TRBV20-1 with TRBJ1-1; maybe TRBD1 (5 bases). The source material was peripheral blood. Here the CDR3 DNA reads TGCAGTGCAGGGACTAACACTGAAGCTTTCTTT. As protein: CSAGTNTEAFF.